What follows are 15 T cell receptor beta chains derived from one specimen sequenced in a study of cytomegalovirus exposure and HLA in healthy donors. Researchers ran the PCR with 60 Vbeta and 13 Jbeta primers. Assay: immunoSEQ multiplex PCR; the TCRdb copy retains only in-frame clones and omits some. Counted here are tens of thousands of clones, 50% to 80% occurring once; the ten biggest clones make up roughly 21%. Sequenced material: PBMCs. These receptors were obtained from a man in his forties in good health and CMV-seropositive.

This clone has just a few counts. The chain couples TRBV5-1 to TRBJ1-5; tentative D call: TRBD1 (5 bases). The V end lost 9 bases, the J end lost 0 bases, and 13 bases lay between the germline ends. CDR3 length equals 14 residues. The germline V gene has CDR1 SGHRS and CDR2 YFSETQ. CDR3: CANVRVSSNQPQHF. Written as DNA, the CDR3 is TGCGCCAACGTCAGGGTTAGTAGCAATCAGCCCCAGCATTTT.

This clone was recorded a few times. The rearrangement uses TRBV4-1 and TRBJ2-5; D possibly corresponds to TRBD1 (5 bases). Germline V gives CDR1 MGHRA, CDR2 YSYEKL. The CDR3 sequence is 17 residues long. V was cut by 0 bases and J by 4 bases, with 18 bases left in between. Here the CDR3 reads CASSQDIIQGFGETQYF. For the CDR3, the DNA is TGCGCCAGCAGCCAAGATATCATCCAGGGTTTTGGAGAGACCCAGTACTTC.

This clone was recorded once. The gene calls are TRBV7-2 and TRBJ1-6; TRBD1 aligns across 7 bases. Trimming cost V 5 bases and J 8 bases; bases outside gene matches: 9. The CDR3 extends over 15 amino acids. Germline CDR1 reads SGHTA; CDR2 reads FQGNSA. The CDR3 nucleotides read TGTGCCAGCAGCGACAGGGTTAGGTACGATTCACCCCTCCACTTT. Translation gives CASSDRVRYDSPLHF.

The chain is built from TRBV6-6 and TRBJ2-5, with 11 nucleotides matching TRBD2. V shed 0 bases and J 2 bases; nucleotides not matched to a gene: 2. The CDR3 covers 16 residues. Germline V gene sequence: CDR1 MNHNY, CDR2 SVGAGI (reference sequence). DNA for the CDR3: TGTGCCAGCAGTTACTCCCTAGCGGGGGGTCAAGAGACCCAGTACTTC. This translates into CASSYSLAGGQETQYF.

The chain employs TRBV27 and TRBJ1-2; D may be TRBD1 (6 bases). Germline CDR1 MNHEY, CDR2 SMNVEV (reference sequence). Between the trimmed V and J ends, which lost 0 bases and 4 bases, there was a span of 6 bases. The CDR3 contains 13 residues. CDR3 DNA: TGTGCCAGCAGTTTATCGGACAGCTATGGCTACACCTTC. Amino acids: CASSLSDSYGYTF.

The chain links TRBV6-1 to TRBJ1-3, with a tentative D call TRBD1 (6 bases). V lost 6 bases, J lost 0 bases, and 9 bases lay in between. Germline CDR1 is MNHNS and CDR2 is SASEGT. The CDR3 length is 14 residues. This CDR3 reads CASSWDNSGNTIYF. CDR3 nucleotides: TGTGCCAGCAGCTGGGACAACTCTGGAAACACCATATATTTT.

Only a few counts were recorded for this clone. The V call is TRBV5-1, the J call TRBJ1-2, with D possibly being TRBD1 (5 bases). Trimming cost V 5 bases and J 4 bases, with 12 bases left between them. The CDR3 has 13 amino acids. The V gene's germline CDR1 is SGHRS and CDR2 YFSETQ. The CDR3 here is CASSETGPYGYTF. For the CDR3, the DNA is TGCGCCAGCAGTGAAACAGGCCCCTATGGCTACACCTTC.

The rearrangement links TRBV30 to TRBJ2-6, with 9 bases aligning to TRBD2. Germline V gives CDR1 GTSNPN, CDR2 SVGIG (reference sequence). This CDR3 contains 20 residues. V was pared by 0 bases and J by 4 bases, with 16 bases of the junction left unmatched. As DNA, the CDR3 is TGTGCCTGGAGTGTATTTCTTTCGCGGGGGGGCCTTCAAGGGGCCAACGTCCTGACTTTC. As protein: CAWSVFLSRGGLQGANVLTF.

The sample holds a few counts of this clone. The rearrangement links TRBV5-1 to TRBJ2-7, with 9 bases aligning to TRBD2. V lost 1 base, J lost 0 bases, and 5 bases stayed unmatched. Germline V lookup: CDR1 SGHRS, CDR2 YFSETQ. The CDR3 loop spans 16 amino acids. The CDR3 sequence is CASSLWPSGDSYEQYF. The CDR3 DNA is TGCGCCAGCAGCTTGTGGCCTAGCGGGGACTCCTACGAGCAGTACTTC.

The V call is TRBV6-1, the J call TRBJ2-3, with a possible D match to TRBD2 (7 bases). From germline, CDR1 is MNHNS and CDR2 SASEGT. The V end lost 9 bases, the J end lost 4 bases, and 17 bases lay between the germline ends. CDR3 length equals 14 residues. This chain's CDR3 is CASAEGGASDTQYF. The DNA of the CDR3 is TGTGCCAGTGCCGAGGGGGGGGCCTCAGATACGCAGTATTTT.

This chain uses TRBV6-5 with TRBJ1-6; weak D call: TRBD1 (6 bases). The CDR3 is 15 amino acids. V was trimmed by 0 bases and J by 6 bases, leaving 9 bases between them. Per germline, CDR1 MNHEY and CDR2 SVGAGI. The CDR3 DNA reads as TGTGCCAGCAGTTACTCTTTACAGGGTAATTCACCCCTCCACTTT. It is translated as CASSYSLQGNSPLHF.

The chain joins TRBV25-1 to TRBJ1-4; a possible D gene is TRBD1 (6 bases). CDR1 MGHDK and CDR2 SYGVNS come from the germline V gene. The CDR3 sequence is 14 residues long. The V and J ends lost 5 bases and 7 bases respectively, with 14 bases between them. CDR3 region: CASSSRGGSEKLFF. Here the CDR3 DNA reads TGTGCCAGCAGTTCGAGGGGGGGGAGTGAAAAACTGTTTTTT.

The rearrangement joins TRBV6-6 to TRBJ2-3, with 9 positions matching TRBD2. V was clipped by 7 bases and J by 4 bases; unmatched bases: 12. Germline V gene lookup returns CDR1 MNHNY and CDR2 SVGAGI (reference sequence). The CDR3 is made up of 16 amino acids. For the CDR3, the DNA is TGTGCCAGCATCATAAGTTTAGCGGGGGTATCAGATACGCAGTATTTT. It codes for CASIISLAGVSDTQYF.

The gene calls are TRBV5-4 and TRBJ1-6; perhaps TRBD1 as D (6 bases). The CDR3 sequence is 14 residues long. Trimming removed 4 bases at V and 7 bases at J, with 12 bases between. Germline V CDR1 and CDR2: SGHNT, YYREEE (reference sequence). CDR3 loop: CASSLTGWNSPLHF. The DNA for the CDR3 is TGTGCCAGCAGCCTTACAGGGTGGAATTCACCCCTCCACTTT.

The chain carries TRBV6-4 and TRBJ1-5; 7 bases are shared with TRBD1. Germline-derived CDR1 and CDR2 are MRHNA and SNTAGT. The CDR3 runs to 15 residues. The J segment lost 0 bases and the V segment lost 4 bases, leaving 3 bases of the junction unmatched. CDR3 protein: CASSVQGDSNQPQHF. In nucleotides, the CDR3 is TGTGCCAGCAGTGTGCAGGGGGATAGCAATCAGCCCCAGCATTTT.